This T cell receptor (beta chain) comes out of a study of T cell changes during pregnancy in multiple sclerosis. The repertoire was sequenced with immunoSEQ multiplex PCR; TCRdb's copy has only in-frame clones and lacks some. The repertoire includes tens of thousands of clones, about nine tenths of them detected once, and about 3% sits in the top ten. The CDR3 has 15 amino acids. From germline, CDR1 is SGHTA and CDR2 FQGNSA. The germline V and J ends were trimmed by 1 base and 4 bases, with 11 bases remaining between them. This receptor was identified in a female donor with multiple sclerosis, enrolled in a pregnancy study. The chain employs TRBV7-2 and TRBJ1-5, with TRBD1 as a possible D gene (5 bases). The sequencing used peripheral blood, collected before pregnancy. DNA of the CDR3: TGTGCCAGCAGCTTAGACCAGGGAAGTAATCAGCCCCAGCATTTT. Amino acids: CASSLDQGSNQPQHF.